This T cell receptor (beta chain) emerged from a study of patients and donors after allogeneic stem cell transplantation. Per germline, CDR1 SGHKS and CDR2 YYEKEE (reference sequence). V lost 3 bases and J lost 1, with 7 bases in between. This CDR3 spans 13 amino acids. TCRdb processed the RT-PCR reads anew with MiXCR; each CDR3 protein has one entry. The sample contains about 400,000 distinct CDR3 sequences, 16% of which appear only once. Material: blood, either unsorted or a sorted T cell fraction (not recorded which). The chain recombines TRBV5-5 with TRBJ1-1; D gene ambiguous. The sequence was collected from a human donor who was either an allogeneic HSCT recipient or a stem cell or donor lymphocyte infusion donor (not recorded which). It is not recorded whose cells these are; they may come from a transplant donor. The CDR3 protein is CASSSTWNTEAFF. The CDR3 DNA sequence: TGTGCCAGCAGCTCCACATGGAACACTGAAGCTTTCTTT.